Below, 19 T cell receptor beta chains from the same sample are listed, as sequenced in a study of T cell responses to AZD1222 COVID-19 vaccine. This table comes from immunoSEQ multiplex PCR, and its TCRdb copy is limited to in-frame clones, with some not included. The sample shows more than 95,000 clones, about 90% of them seen only once. The specimen was peripheral blood, collected on day 0 of AZD1222 vaccination. The receptors derive from an adult in good health.

The chain links TRBV5-6 to TRBJ2-7; 7 bases are shared with TRBD1. J was trimmed by 9 bases and V by 4 bases; bases with no gene match: 7. Per germline, CDR1 SGHDT and CDR2 YYEEEE. There are 12 residues in the CDR3. CDR3 region: CASSPPGGRQYF. In DNA form, the CDR3 reads TGTGCCAGCAGCCCTCCAGGGGGTAGGCAGTACTTC.

The CDR3 nucleotides are TGTGCCAGCAGTTTATCTCAGCTACAACCCGAAGCTTTCTTT. Its translation is CASSLSQLQPEAFF. The chain is built from TRBV27 and TRBJ1-1; no definite D call. Germline CDR1 is MNHEY and CDR2 is SMNVEV (reference sequence). The CDR3 is 14 residues long. The ends were cut back, 0 bases at V and 8 bases at J, with 13 bases in the middle.

V and J are TRBV2 and TRBJ1-6, with 10 positions matching TRBD1. The CDR3 is 15 residues long. The germline V gene encodes CDR1 SNHLY and CDR2 FYNNEI. Trimming took 8 bases from V and 10 from J; bases not matched to a gene: 11. Written as DNA, the CDR3 is TGTGCCAGCTCTGCTAGGGACAGGGGACGGTCACCCCTCCACTTT. It specifies CASSARDRGRSPLHF.

This rearrangement joins TRBV4-3 to TRBJ2-1; 9 bases are shared with TRBD1. CDR1 and CDR2 from the germline V gene are LGHNA and YSLEER. This CDR3 region has 18 residues. The trim removed 2 bases at V and 6 bases at J, leaving 14 bases unmatched. CDR3 in amino acids: CASSQTRTGTGYANEQFF. The CDR3 DNA follows: TGCGCCAGCAGCCAAACTCGCACCGGGACAGGGTATGCCAATGAGCAGTTCTTC.

This chain connects TRBV28 to TRBJ2-2, with TRBD2 matching over 7 bases. J lost 0 bases, V lost 6 bases, and 7 bases had no gene match. Germline CDR1 MDHEN, CDR2 SYDVKM. The CDR3 extends over 16 amino acids. The CDR3: CASRASGESNTGELFF. The CDR3 nucleotides are TGTGCCAGCAGGGCTAGCGGCGAGTCGAACACCGGGGAGCTGTTTTTT.

The genes are TRBV19 and TRBJ2-7; D unresolved. From germline, CDR1 is LNHDA and CDR2 SQIVND (reference sequence). The length of the CDR3 is 14 residues. V lost 6 bases to trimming and J lost 1 base, with 13 bases between them. CDR3 nucleotide sequence: TGTGCCAGTAGCCAGACACGATCTTCCTACGAGCAGTACTTC. Its protein is CASSQTRSSYEQYF. Supplemented by reference TRBV19 and TRBJ2-7, the full variable domain reads DGGITQSPKYLFRKEGQNVTLSCEQNLNHDAMYWYRQDPGQGLRLIYYSQIVNDFQKGDIAEGYSVSREKKESFPLTVTSAQKNPTAFYLCASSQTRSSYEQYFGPGTRLTVT.

This rearrangement joins TRBV11-1 to TRBJ2-2; no clear D gene. CDR1 and CDR2 (germline): SGHAT, FQDESV (reference sequence). CDR3 length: 13 amino acids. V was clipped by 7 bases and J by 4 bases, with 10 bases between them. DNA for the CDR3: TGTGCCAGCACCCCGACGACCACCGGGGAGCTGTTTTTT. The encoded protein is CASTPTTTGELFF.

The J gene is TRBJ2-5, the V gene TRBV11-1; maybe TRBD2 (6 bases). Trimming shortened V by 4 bases and J by 0 bases, and 15 bases separated the two germline ends. Germline V gene lookup returns CDR1 SGHAT and CDR2 FQDESV (reference sequence). The CDR3 runs 16 residues. CDR3 loop: CASSYRRGRDQETQYF. The CDR3 DNA is TGTGCCAGCAGCTACCGGCGGGGCAGGGACCAAGAGACCCAGTACTTC.

This chain connects TRBV7-9 to TRBJ2-3; tentatively, D is TRBD2 (6 bases). Germline V gene data show CDR1 as SEHNR and CDR2 as FQNEAQ (reference sequence). The CDR3 has 16 amino acids. Trimming shortened V by 2 bases and J by 1 base, and 13 bases separated the two germline ends. The DNA for the CDR3 is TGTGCCAGCAGCTTATTAGGCAGACTAGGCACAGATACGCAGTATTTT. Its protein product is CASSLLGRLGTDTQYF.

The rearrangement uses TRBV28 and TRBJ2-7; D might be TRBD1 (6 bases). V dropped 6 bases and J dropped 3 bases, with 12 bases sitting between them. Germline values: CDR1 MDHEN, CDR2 SYDVKM. This CDR3 has 13 amino acids. CDR3 in amino acids: CASSNRDNYEQYF. In DNA form, the CDR3 reads TGTGCCAGCAGCAACCGGGACAACTACGAGCAGTACTTC. Using reference TRBV28 and TRBJ2-7 for the parts outside the CDR3, the full variable domain is DVKVTQSSRYLVKRTGEKVFLECVQDMDHENMFWYRQDPGLGLRLIYFSYDVKMKEKGDIPEGYSVSREKKERFSLILESASTNQTSMYLCASSNRDNYEQYFGPGTRLTVT.

The chain joins TRBV2 to TRBJ1-2; unclear D gene. V lost 7 bases, J lost 5 bases, and 8 bases lay in between. The CDR3 consists of 11 residues. The germline gives CDR1 SNHLY, CDR2 FYNNEI. CDR3 amino acids: CASTTAYGYTF. The CDR3 bases are TGTGCCAGCACGACTGCTTATGGCTACACCTTC. Using reference TRBV2 and TRBJ1-2 for the parts outside the CDR3, the full variable domain is EPEVTQTPSHQVTQMGQEVILRCVPISNHLYFYWYRQILGQKVEFLVSFYNNEISEKSEIFDDQFSVERPDGSNFTLKIRSTKLEDSAMYFCASTTAYGYTFGSGTRLTVV.

The V and J genes are TRBV19 and TRBJ1-5; maybe TRBD1 (6 bases). Trimming stripped 7 bases from V and 2 bases from J, with 15 bases between. The CDR3 covers 15 residues. Germline V CDR1 and CDR2: LNHDA, SQIVND (reference sequence). This chain's CDR3 is CASTPTGLGNQPQHF. CDR3 coding DNA: TGTGCCAGTACCCCAACAGGGTTAGGCAATCAGCCCCAGCATTTT.

V usage is TRBV19 and J usage is TRBJ1-4, with D tentatively TRBD1 (5 bases). The CDR3 has 14 residues. Germline CDR1 and CDR2: LNHDA and SQIVND (reference sequence). Between the trimmed V and J ends, which lost 3 bases and 5 bases, there was a span of 10 bases. CDR3 in DNA: TGTGCCAGTAGTATCGGGGGAGGCAATGAAAAACTGTTTTTT. Its protein product is CASSIGGGNEKLFF.

The chain joins TRBV5-6 to TRBJ1-5; 7 bases fit TRBD1. The CDR3 is 13 residues long. In germline, CDR1 is SGHDT, CDR2 YYEEEE. V was clipped by 7 bases and J by 5 bases; unmatched bases: 6. CDR3 coding DNA: TGTGCCAGCGGGCGACAGGGATATCAGCCCCAGCATTTT. Translating it yields CASGRQGYQPQHF.

V and J are TRBV7-9 and TRBJ2-7; no clear D gene. The CDR3 has 13 residues. Germline V gene data show CDR1 as SEHNR and CDR2 as FQNEAQ (reference sequence). V dropped 5 bases and J dropped 4 bases, with 12 bases sitting between them. This chain's CDR3 is CASSLTPDYEQYF. The CDR3 nucleotides are TGTGCCAGCAGCCTCACACCCGATTACGAGCAGTACTTC.

The chain carries TRBV4-1 and TRBJ2-5; tentative D call: TRBD1 (6 bases). The CDR3 extends over 15 amino acids. V was pared by 1 base and J by 6 bases, with 15 bases between. The germline V gene encodes CDR1 MGHRA and CDR2 YSYEKL. CDR3 protein: CASSQVTGSSKTQYF. CDR3 sequence (DNA): TGCGCCAGCAGCCAAGTAACAGGGTCTTCGAAGACCCAGTACTTC.

This chain connects TRBV12-3 or TRBV12-4 to TRBJ1-1; D gene unclear. The CDR3 is 12 residues long. V lost 5 bases and J lost 11, with 15 bases in between. The CDR3 DNA reads TGTGCCAGCAGTGGAGTTCCCTCTCGCGCTTTCTTT. Translating it yields CASSGVPSRAFF.

The chain links TRBV28 to TRBJ1-1, with a weak D call TRBD1 (5 bases). Per the germline V gene, CDR1 is MDHEN and CDR2 is SYDVKM. With 7 bases removed from V and 1 base from J, the gap between germline ends came to 13 bases. This CDR3 spans 14 amino acids. The CDR3, as DNA: TGTGCCAGCATCCCCGCGACAGAGAACACTGAAGCTTTCTTT. Protein sequence: CASIPATENTEAFF.

The chain carries TRBV6-6 and TRBJ1-6; D possibly corresponds to TRBD1 (5 bases). This CDR3 is built from 16 residues. From germline, CDR1 is MNHNY and CDR2 SVGAGI (reference sequence). The V and J ends lost 4 bases and 0 bases respectively, with 10 bases between them. CDR3 residues: CASSFRQSSYNSPLHF. DNA for the CDR3: TGTGCCAGCAGTTTCCGACAGAGCTCCTATAATTCACCCCTCCACTTT.